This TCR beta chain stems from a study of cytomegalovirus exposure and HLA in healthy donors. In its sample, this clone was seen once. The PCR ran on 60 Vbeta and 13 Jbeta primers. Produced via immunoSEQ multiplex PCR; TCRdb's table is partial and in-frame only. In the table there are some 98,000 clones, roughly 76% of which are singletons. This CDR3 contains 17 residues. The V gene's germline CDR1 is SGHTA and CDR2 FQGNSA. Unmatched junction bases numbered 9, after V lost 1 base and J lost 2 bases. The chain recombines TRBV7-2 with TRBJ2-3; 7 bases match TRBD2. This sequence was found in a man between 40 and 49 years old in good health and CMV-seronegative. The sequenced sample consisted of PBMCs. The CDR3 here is CASSLVAGGVNTDTQYF. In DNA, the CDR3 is TGTGCCAGCAGCTTAGTAGCGGGTGGCGTTAACACAGATACGCAGTATTTT.